The 10 T cell receptor beta chains in this list originate from one sample, sequenced in a study of T-cell reconstitution after alpha-beta-depleted transplantation in children. Using unique molecular identifiers, the investigators prepared the TCRbeta library. TCRdb processed the PCR reads anew with MiXCR; each CDR3 protein has one entry. Of 300,000 to 400,000 distinct CDR3 sequences listed, 15% to 20% are singletons. Here the sequenced sample was PBMCs, mostly from graft donor cells, taken 360 days after TCRalphabeta/CD19-depleted stem cell transplant. The receptors here all came from a male patient aged 2 to 10 who had a stem cell transplant for acute lymphoblastic leukemia, so the T cells may come from the graft donor.

The gene calls are TRBV15 and TRBJ2-1; D unclear. The CDR3 runs 13 residues. Trimming left V 0 bases short and J 5 bases short, with 5 bases between. Germline V CDR1 and CDR2: LNHNV, YYDKDF (reference sequence). The CDR3 here is CATSRDLNNEQFF. Written as DNA, the CDR3 is TGTGCCACCAGCAGAGATTTAAACAATGAGCAGTTCTTC.

This clonotype has a count of ten or more. The chain recombines TRBV7-9 with TRBJ2-2; 8 nucleotides align to TRBD2. Germline assignment: CDR1 SEHNR and CDR2 FQNEAQ (reference sequence). The CDR3 loop spans 14 amino acids. V dropped 5 bases and J dropped 7; count of bases not matched to a gene: 6. The CDR3 region has the DNA TGTGCCAGCAGCGTCGGACTAGCAGGCGGGGAGCTGTTTTTT. Encoded protein: CASSVGLAGGELFF.

This clonotype was counted between two and nine times. V and J are TRBV28 and TRBJ2-1, with D unclear. V gave up 3 bases and J gave up 0 bases, with 6 bases separating them. CDR3 length: 14 residues. Germline V gives CDR1 MDHEN, CDR2 SYDVKM. The CDR3 reads CASSFESSYNEQFF. The CDR3 DNA reads as TGTGCCAGCAGTTTTGAGAGCTCCTACAATGAGCAGTTCTTC. The complete variable domain, with remaining parts taken from reference TRBV28 and TRBJ2-1, reads DVKVTQSSRYLVKRTGEKVFLECVQDMDHENMFWYRQDPGLGLRLIYFSYDVKMKEKGDIPEGYSVSREKKERFSLILESASTNQTSMYLCASSFESSYNEQFFGPGTRLTVL.

Only a few counts were recorded for this clonotype. The chain employs TRBV12-3 or TRBV12-4 and TRBJ2-2; D not certain. Trimming took 6 bases from V and 0 from J, leaving 20 bases between them. The CDR3 has 18 amino acids. This CDR3 reads CASRTTIIDSPNTGELFF. The CDR3 DNA reads TGTGCCAGCAGGACAACAATAATCGACTCCCCGAACACCGGGGAGCTGTTTTTT.

This clonotype was seen more than once but under ten times. The rearrangement links TRBV15 to TRBJ2-3, with 12 bases aligning to TRBD2. V shed 0 bases and J 5 bases; nucleotides not matched to a gene: 9. The CDR3 has 18 residues. Germline V gene lookup returns CDR1 LNHNV and CDR2 YYDKDF (reference sequence). CDR3 residues: CATSRDLPSGRAGDTQYF. CDR3 in DNA: TGTGCCACCAGCAGAGACCTGCCTAGCGGGAGGGCGGGAGATACGCAGTATTTT.

This clonotype has just a few counts. The rearrangement uses TRBV12-3 or TRBV12-4 and TRBJ2-3; D unresolved. With 5 bases removed from V and 3 bases from J, the gap between germline ends came to 15 bases. This CDR3 contains 15 residues. The CDR3 sequence: CASSPRHGWTDTQYF. CDR3 DNA: TGTGCCAGCAGTCCCCGACATGGATGGACAGATACGCAGTATTTT.

The rearrangement uses TRBV28 and TRBJ1-1, with D hard to call. CDR1 and CDR2 (germline): MDHEN, SYDVKM. V gave up 6 bases and J gave up 0 bases, with 11 bases separating them. This CDR3 comprises 14 residues. The CDR3 sequence is CASRRRHMNTEAFF. DNA of the CDR3: TGTGCCAGCAGACGTCGACACATGAACACTGAAGCTTTCTTT.

V usage is TRBV18 and J usage is TRBJ2-7; 9 bases map to TRBD2. Germline CDR1 and CDR2: KGHSH and LQKENI. This CDR3 is 15 amino acids long. V trimming: 2 bases; J trimming: 0 bases; junction bases outside the gene matches: 2. CDR3 amino acids: CASSPEREVSYEQYF. DNA of the CDR3: TGTGCCAGCTCACCAGAGCGGGAGGTCTCCTACGAGCAGTACTTC.

This chain connects TRBV6-5 to TRBJ2-1; D is unresolved. With 4 bases removed from V and 2 bases from J, the gap between germline ends came to 15 bases. The CDR3 is made up of 16 amino acids. Germline V gene sequence: CDR1 MNHEY, CDR2 SVGAGI. The CDR3 loop reads CASSLAVSRPYNEQFF. Written as DNA, the CDR3 is TGTGCCAGCAGTTTAGCCGTGTCCCGTCCCTACAATGAGCAGTTCTTC.

This clonotype came up many times. This CDR3 is CSVETGAFTDTQYF. The CDR3, as DNA: TGCAGCGTTGAAACAGGGGCCTTCACAGATACGCAGTATTTT. This chain uses TRBV29-1 with TRBJ2-3, with 7 bases fitting TRBD1. Unmatched junction bases numbered 4, after V lost 2 bases and J lost 2 bases. In germline, CDR1 is SQVTM, CDR2 ANQGSEA. CDR3 size: 14 residues.